This T cell receptor beta chain was obtained from a study of CD8 T cells in Susac syndrome. Study context: Sequenced Susac syndrome patients included over 5 with active disease and 8 or 9 who were in remission.

RNA totalling roughly 0.45 to 1 ug underwent reverse transcription with random hexamers. An immunoSEQ multiplex PCR amplified TCR beta CDR3 over 54 Vbeta and 13 Jbeta. TCRdb reprocessed the immunoSEQ multiplex PCR reads with MiXCR, giving one entry per CDR3 protein. The sample lists 150,000 to 200,000 distinct CDR3 sequences; over 90% were seen once. Concerning this clonotype itself: The antigen is undetermined.

Overall study results and limits: Clonal CD8+ expansion in Susac was highest in TEMRA cells and active patients. The authors acknowledged that the study's TCR sequencing and HLA analysis involved relatively few individuals.

Sequencing was done on a sample of CD8+ T cells from PBMCs. The receptor comes from a human donor with Susac syndrome.

The CDR3 coding sequence is TGCGCCAGCAGCCAAGCAGCGGGAGCAGATACGCAGTATTTT. It encodes CASSQAAGADTQYF. The gene calls are TRBV4-1 and TRBJ2-3; 8 positions match TRBD2. In germline, CDR1 is MGHRA, CDR2 YSYEKL. This CDR3 spans 14 amino acids. J gave up 4 bases and V 1 base, and 1 base lay outside the gene matches.